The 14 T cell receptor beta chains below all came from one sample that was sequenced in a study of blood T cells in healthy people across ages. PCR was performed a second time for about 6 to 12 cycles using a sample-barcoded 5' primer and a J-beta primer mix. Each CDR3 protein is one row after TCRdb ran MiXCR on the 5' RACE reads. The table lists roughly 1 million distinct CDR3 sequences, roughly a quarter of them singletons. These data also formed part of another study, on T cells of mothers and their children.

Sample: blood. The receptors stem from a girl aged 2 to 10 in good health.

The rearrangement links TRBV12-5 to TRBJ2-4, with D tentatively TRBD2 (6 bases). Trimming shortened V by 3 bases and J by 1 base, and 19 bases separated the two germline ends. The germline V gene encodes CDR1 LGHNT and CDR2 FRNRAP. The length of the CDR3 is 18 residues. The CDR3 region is CASGLIASGRGAKNIQYF. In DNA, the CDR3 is TGTGCTAGTGGTTTAATCGCGTCGGGACGGGGGGCCAAAAACATTCAGTACTTC.

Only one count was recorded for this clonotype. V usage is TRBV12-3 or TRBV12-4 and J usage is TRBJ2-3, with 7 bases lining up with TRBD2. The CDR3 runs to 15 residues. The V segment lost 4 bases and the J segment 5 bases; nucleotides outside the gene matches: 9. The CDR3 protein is CASSWGTTDEDTQYF. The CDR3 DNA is TGTGCCAGCAGTTGGGGGACTACCGATGAAGATACGCAGTATTTT.

CDR3 region: CASSQEERGVWDGYTF. CDR3 in DNA: TGTGCCAGCAGCCAAGAAGAGAGGGGCGTTTGGGATGGCTACACCTTC. The chain couples TRBV4-2 to TRBJ1-2, with D perhaps TRBD1 (5 bases). Trimming left V 0 bases short and J 6 bases short, with 17 bases between. The CDR3 consists of 16 residues. Germline CDR1 and CDR2: LGHNA and YNFKEQ.

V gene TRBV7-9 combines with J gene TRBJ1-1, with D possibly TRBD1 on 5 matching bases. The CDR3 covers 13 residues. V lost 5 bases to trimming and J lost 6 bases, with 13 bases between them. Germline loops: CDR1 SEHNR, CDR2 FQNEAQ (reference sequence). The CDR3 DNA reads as TGTGCCAGCAGCCGCAGGGAGCGTCCTGAAGCTTTCTTT. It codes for CASSRRERPEAFF.

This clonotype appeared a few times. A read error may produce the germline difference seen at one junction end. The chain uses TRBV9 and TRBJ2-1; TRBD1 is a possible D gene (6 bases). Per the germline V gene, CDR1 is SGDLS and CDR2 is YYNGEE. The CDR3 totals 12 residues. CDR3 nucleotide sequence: TGTGTCAGCAGCGTAGGGGGAAATGAGCAGTTCTTC. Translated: CVSSVGGNEQFF. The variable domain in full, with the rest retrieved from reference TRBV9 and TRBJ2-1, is DSGVTQTPKHLITATGQRVTLRCSPRSGDLSVYWYQQSLDQGLQFLIQYYNGEERAKGNILERFSAQQFPDLHSELNLSSLELGDSALYFCVSSVGGNEQFFGPGTRLTVL.

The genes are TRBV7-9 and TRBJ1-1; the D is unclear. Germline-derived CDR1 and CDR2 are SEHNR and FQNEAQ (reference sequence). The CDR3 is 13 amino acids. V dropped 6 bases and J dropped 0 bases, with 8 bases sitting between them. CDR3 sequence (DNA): TGTGCCAGCAGAGGAAACATGAACACTGAAGCTTTCTTT. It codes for CASRGNMNTEAFF.

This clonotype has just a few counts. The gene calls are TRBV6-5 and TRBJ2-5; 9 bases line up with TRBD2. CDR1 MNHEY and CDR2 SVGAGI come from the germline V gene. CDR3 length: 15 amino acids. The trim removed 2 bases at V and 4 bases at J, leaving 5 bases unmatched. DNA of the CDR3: TGTGCCAGCAGTTACGACGGGCGGGGGGGAGAGACCCAGTACTTC. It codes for CASSYDGRGGETQYF.

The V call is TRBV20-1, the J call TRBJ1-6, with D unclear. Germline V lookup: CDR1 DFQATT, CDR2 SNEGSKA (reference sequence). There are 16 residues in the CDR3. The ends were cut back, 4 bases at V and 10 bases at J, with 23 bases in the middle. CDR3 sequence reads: CSANPFALGEASPLHF. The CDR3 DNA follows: TGCAGTGCTAATCCCTTTGCCCTTGGGGAGGCCTCACCCCTCCACTTT.

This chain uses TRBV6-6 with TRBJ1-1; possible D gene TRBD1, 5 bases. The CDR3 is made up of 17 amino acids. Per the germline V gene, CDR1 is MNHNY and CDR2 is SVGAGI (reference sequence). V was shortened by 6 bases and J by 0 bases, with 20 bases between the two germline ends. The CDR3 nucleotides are TGTGCCAGCAGGTACACTAACGCGGGACGAATGAACACTGAAGCTTTCTTT. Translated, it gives CASRYTNAGRMNTEAFF.

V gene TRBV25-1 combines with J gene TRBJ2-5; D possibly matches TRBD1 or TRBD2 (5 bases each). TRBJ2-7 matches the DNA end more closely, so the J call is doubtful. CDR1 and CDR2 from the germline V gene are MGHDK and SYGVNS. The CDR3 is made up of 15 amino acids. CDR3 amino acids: CASSEYWGSFYEQYF. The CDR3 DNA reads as TGTGCCAGCAGTGAATATTGGGGGAGTTTCTACGAGCAGTACTTC.

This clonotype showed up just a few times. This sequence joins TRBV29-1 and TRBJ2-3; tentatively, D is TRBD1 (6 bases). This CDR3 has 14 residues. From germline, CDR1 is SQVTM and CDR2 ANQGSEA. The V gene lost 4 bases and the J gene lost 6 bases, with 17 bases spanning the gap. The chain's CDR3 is CSVAGVLSFDTQYF. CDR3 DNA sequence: TGCAGCGTTGCAGGGGTTCTATCCTTTGATACGCAGTATTTT.

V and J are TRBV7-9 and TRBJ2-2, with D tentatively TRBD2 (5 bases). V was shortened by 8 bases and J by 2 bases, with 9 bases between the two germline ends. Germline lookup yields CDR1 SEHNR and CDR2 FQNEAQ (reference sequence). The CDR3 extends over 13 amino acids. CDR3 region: CASEDSNTGELFF. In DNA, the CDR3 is TGTGCCAGCGAGGACTCAAACACCGGGGAGCTGTTTTTT.

This CDR3 reads CASSAGQEYYEQYF. CDR3 bases: TGTGCCAGCAGCGCTGGACAGGAGTACTACGAGCAGTACTTC. This rearrangement joins TRBV13 to TRBJ2-7; 7 bases map to TRBD1. Germline V CDR1 and CDR2: PRHDT, FYEKMQ (reference sequence). The CDR3 covers 14 residues. V dropped 5 bases and J dropped 3; count of bases not matched to a gene: 7.

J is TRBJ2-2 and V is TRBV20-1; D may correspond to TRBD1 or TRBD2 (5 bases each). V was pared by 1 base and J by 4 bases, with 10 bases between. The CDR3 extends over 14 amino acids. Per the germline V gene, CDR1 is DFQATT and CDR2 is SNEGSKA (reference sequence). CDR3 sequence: CSARGGKATGELFF. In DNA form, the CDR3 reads TGCAGTGCTAGAGGGGGGAAGGCCACCGGGGAGCTGTTTTTT.